This T cell receptor beta chain was retrieved from a study of blood T cell repertoires in COVID-19. Sequencing was performed with immunoSEQ multiplex PCR; in TCRdb, only in-frame clones are kept and a portion is missing. Among more than 50,000 clones listed, approximately 90% were seen once. V lost 5 bases and J 0 bases, leaving 3 bases between the germline ends. Germline-derived CDR1 and CDR2 are SGHTA and FQGNSA. There are 12 residues in the CDR3. The sequenced sample consisted of peripheral blood. V gene TRBV7-2 combines with J gene TRBJ2-3; D remains ambiguous. This receptor was identified in a human donor in a cohort sampled during active COVID-19. CDR3 region: CASSQSTDTQYF. The CDR3 DNA reads as TGTGCCAGCAGCCAGAGCACAGATACGCAGTATTTT.